Given below is one T cell receptor beta chain in context. Trimming cost V 5 bases and J 6 bases; bases outside gene matches: 6. CDR3 length equals 13 residues. Per the germline V gene, CDR1 is SGHRS and CDR2 is YFSETQ. Repertoires were generated with immunoSEQ multiplex PCR, while TCRdb's copy carries only in-frame clones and drops some. Altogether 60,000 to 75,000 clones are present, 65% to 90% being singletons, with the ten largest covering 18%. This sample was included in a study of blood T cell repertoires in COVID-19. The rearrangement links TRBV5-1 to TRBJ1-1, with 8 bases that match TRBD1. Sequencing was done on a sample of peripheral blood. The clonotype comes from a human donor in a cohort sampled during active COVID-19. The CDR3 protein is CASRDRVGAEAFF. As DNA, the CDR3 is TGCGCCAGCAGGGACAGGGTGGGGGCTGAAGCTTTCTTT.